This record looks at one T cell receptor (beta chain) sequence and its context. In the source study's methods: Scientists estimated how many nucleated cells there were by amplifying reference gene primers. Profiled with immunoSEQ multiplex PCR; TCRdb holds only in-frame clones, not every one. V, J and clone size derive from that table, while D and trimming were established from the DNA sequence. The table lists a few hundred thousand clones, about 88% of them singletons. The data originate from a study of blood T cell repertoires in COVID-19. Study details: The analysed material was cDNA or gDNA that came from T cells, B-cell-depleted T cells, or PBMCs.

The germline V gene has CDR1 MDHEN and CDR2 SYDVKM. Trimming removed 8 bases at V and 2 bases at J, with 9 bases between. The CDR3 consists of 12 residues. Those enrolled, adults aged about 18 to 89 years, came from 25 or so US areas. The material sequenced was PBMCs or T cells enriched from blood (not recorded which). The chain carries TRBV28 and TRBJ2-5; the D is unclear. This receptor was obtained from a middle-aged woman who had recovered from COVID-19. CDR3 in DNA: TGTGCCAGCGGCTCCGCTCAAGAGACCCAGTACTTC. As protein: CASGSAQETQYF. The full variable domain, completed using reference TRBV28 and TRBJ2-5, is DVKVTQSSRYLVKRTGEKVFLECVQDMDHENMFWYRQDPGLGLRLIYFSYDVKMKEKGDIPEGYSVSREKKERFSLILESASTNQTSMYLCASGSAQETQYFGPGTRLLVL.